This TCR beta chain was profiled in a study of human T cells and chemical hapten exposure (dated by TCRdb to the early 2020s). Study-wide context: For sensitization, 2% DPC in acetone was applied to a 2 cm by 2 cm area of upper inner arm skin. Throughout the study period of roughly 24 weeks, patients also received therapeutic DPC doses to the scalp every week. Patch testing on the upper back used Finn chambers containing 0.01% DPC, with scoring done after 6 days according to International Contact Dermatitis Research Group standards. The patient cohort, mostly female, included alopecia areata with under or over 50% scalp involvement, alopecia totalis and alopecia universalis. Libraries were pooled for sequencing, and variation in per-sample TCR yields was attributed mainly to small differences in library volumes within the pool. The study tracked peripheral blood TCR repertoire changes in vivo during primary and secondary sensitization to the hapten diphenylcyclopropenone (DPC) in alopecia patients. Blood samples were taken from patients before sensitization (week 0) and then at 2, 6 and about 24 weeks after DPC sensitization. Under 30 alopecia patients gave blood for TCR sequencing at one to four time points (pre-sensitization, 2, 6 and 24 weeks).

With respect to this clonotype: Its target antigen remains unknown. The sample holds no much larger clone one base away, and base qualities are not on file.

Libraries came from RACE. This sample was sequenced with a NextSeq 500. Library preparation attached unique molecular identifiers to individual cDNA molecules for quantitative, reproducible TCR counting. Both TCR alpha and TCR beta chains were sequenced from each blood RNA sample. Under the source paper's analysis protocol: Samples had a median of around 92,000 TCRs, with a range from roughly 23,224 to 700,000. The Decombinator software suite was used to annotate the V, J and CDR3 of the TCR reads. For PS versus PT1 abundance plots, all samples were subsampled to the same number of TCRs (28,000). Expanded TCRs were defined as absent before sensitization and observed at least eight times at the 2-week time point. Clones were called with MiXCR by TCRdb after fastp trimmed the public reads at Q25, and only in-frame beta chains were retained. Rows are unified per CDR3 protein, each entry keeping the most common DNA and genes. The V and J calls follow TCRdb's processing rather than the paper's. The sample has fewer than 200,000 distinct CDR3 sequences on record, 20% to 25% of them singletons. The top ten clonotypes cover about 6.7% of the sample.

What the research found in general, with its limitations: Because every patient had alopecia, a presumed autoimmune disease, the patients' immune response might differ from that of healthy individuals. Compared with pre-sensitization or healthy control sets, expanded TCRs formed significantly more large CDR3 similarity clusters, which is consistent with antigen-driven responses. A positive correlation was found between the number of PT1 expanded TCRs and patch test score, with significance reached at thresholds 8, 16 and 32 but not 4. After repeated subsampling, the strength of the expansion versus patch-test correlation and the threshold at which it became significant changed. The number of TCRs above 1 in 1000 frequency did not change with DPC sensitization; there was no evidence of global repertoire structure alterations.

The CDR3 starts with the cysteine, ends with the phenylalanine, and has 15 residues. Here the CDR3 DNA is all that survives: 45 bases in frame from base 1. At the junction V is shortened by 0 bases and J by 4 bases, with 10 bases in between. Taken from the germline V gene (reference sequence), the CDR1 and CDR2 loops are LNHNV and YYDKDF. The sample's time point label is to be understood as: patch test 1, 2 weeks after DPC sensitization. The treatment or condition label, as the study defines it: therapeutic diphenylcyclopropenone sensitization with weekly scalp DPC. Blood at each patch-test visit was drawn before the patch test was applied. Patients were eligible if aged 18 to 70, diagnosed with alopecia and judged suitable for DPC therapy, and pregnant patients were excluded. Total RNA was extracted from unfractionated whole blood that had been collected in Tempus Blood RNA tubes.

This TCR was sampled from a woman in her 50s with alopecia areata. Some clones in this sample may be carry-over from other donors' samples. The sequence links TRBV15 to TRBJ2-1; TRBD1 is a weak D gene call, 5 bases matching. The sample was whole blood, taken in connection with sensitization to the hapten diphenylcyclopropenone (DPC). Here the CDR3 is given as CATSRDRASYNEQFF. The DNA sequence follows: TGTGCCACCAGCAGAGACAGGGCTTCTTACAATGAGCAGTTCTTC.